This T cell receptor beta chain was recovered during a study of PD-L1 blockade in urothelial cancer. Study details: Enrolled patients had been treated previously with 0 to 3 chemotherapy regimens. The median number of T cells present in blood samples was 141,255. Analysis of blood occurred 3 weeks (second dose) and 6 weeks after treatment start.

Germline V gene sequence: CDR1 KGHSH, CDR2 LQKENI. The V gene end was trimmed by 3 bases and the J gene end by 5 bases; junction bases not matched to a gene: 7. This CDR3 spans 14 amino acids. PCRs were each spiked with synthetic TCR analog templates. Measured with immunoSEQ multiplex PCR; TCRdb has only the in-frame clones, and not every one. The profile shows more than 30,000 clones, approximately 82% of them singletons. The specimen comprised PBMCs, sampled around atezolizumab (anti-PD-L1) treatment. The chain carries TRBV18 and TRBJ2-7; 7 nucleotides match TRBD2. The source of this sequence is a man aged 60 to 69 with urothelial cancer. This CDR3 is CASSPFRTRDEQYF. The CDR3 DNA follows: TGTGCCAGCTCACCCTTCCGGACTAGGGACGAGCAGTACTTC.